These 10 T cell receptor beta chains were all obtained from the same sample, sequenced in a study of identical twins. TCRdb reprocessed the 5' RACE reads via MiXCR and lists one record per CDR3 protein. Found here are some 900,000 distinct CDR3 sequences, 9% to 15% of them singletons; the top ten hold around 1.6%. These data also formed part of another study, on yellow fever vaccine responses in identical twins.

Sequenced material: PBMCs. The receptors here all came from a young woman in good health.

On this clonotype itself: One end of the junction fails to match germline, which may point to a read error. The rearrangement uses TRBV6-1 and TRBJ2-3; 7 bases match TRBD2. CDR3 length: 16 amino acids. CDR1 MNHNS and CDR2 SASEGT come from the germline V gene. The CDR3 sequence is CASSESAGEPTDAQYF. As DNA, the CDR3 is TGTGCCAGCAGTGAATCTGCGGGGGAGCCCACAGATGCGCAGTATTTT.

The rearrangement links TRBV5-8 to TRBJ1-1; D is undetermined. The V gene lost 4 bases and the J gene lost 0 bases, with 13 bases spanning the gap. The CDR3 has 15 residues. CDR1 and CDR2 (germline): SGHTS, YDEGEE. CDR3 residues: CASSPRPLLNTEAFF. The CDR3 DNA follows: TGTGCCAGCAGCCCCCGGCCCTTGTTGAACACTGAAGCTTTCTTT.

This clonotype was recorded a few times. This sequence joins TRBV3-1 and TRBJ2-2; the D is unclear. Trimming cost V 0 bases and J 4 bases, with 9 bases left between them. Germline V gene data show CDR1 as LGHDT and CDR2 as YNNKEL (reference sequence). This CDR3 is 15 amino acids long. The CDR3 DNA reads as TGTGCCAGCAGCCAAGACCCATGGGGCACCGGGGAGCTGTTTTTT. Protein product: CASSQDPWGTGELFF.

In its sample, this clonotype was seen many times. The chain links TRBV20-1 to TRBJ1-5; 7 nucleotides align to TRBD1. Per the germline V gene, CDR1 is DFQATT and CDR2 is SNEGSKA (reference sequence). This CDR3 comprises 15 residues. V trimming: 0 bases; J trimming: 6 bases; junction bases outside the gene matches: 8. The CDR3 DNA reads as TGCAGTGCTAGAGAACAGGGGAGAGAGGGTCAGCCCCAGCATTTT. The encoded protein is CSAREQGREGQPQHF.

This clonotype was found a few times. The CDR3 nucleotides read TGTGCCACCAGCGAAGTAGGGCTAGGGGAGAATACGCAGTATTTT. It specifies CATSEVGLGENTQYF. The rearrangement joins TRBV15 to TRBJ2-3, with D tentatively TRBD1 or TRBD2 (5 bases each). Between the trimmed V and J ends, which lost 5 bases and 7 bases, there was a span of 19 bases. The CDR3 runs 15 residues. Germline-derived CDR1 and CDR2 are LNHNV and YYDKDF (reference sequence). Complete variable domain (other parts from reference TRBV15 and TRBJ2-3): DAMVIQNPRYQVTQFGKPVTLSCSQTLNHNVMYWYQQKSSQAPKLLFHYYDKDFNNEADTPDNFQSRRPNTSFCFLDIRSPGLGDTAMYLCATSEVGLGENTQYFGPGTRLTVL.

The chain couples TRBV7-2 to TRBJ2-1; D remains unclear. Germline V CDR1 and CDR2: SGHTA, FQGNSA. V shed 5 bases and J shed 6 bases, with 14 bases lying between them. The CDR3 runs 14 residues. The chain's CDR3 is CASSQPVPGNEQFF. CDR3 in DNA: TGTGCCAGCAGCCAGCCAGTCCCAGGCAATGAGCAGTTCTTC.

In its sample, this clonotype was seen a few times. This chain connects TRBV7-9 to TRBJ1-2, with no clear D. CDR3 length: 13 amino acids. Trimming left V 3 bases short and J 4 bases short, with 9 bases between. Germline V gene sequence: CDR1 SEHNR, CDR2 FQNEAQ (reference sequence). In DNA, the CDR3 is TGTGCCAGCAGCTTGGGGATGGTCTATGGCTACACCTTC. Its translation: CASSLGMVYGYTF.

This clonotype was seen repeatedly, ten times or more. This CDR3 reads CASSPGTVGEQYF. Written as DNA, the CDR3 is TGTGCCAGCAGCCCAGGGACAGTCGGCGAGCAGTACTTC. The genes are TRBV11-2 and TRBJ2-7; 7 bases agree with TRBD1. The CDR3 is made up of 13 amino acids. CDR1 and CDR2 (germline): SGHAT, FQNNGV. Germline trimming cut 5 bases from V and 6 bases from J; bases unmatched to any gene: 7.

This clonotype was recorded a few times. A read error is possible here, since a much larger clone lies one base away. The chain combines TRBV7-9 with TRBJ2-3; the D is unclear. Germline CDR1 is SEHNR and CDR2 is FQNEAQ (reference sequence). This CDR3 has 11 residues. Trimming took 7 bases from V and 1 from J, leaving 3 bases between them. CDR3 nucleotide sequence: TGTGCCAGCAAGGGCACAGATACGCAGTATTTT. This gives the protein CASKGTDTQYF.

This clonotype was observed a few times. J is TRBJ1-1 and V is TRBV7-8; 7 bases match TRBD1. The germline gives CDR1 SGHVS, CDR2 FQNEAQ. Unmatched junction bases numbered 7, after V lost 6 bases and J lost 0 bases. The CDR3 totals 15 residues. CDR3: CASRQGGALNTEAFF. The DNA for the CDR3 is TGTGCCAGCAGGCAGGGGGGGGCCCTGAACACTGAAGCTTTCTTT.